Following are 11 T cell receptor beta chains from one sample sequenced in a study of cytomegalovirus exposure and HLA in healthy donors. Amplification used 60 Vbeta primers and 13 Jbeta primers. The protocol was immunoSEQ multiplex PCR, while the TCRdb copy is restricted to in-frame clones and leaves out a portion. The table includes over 150,000 clones, roughly four fifths detected once. Sample: PBMCs. These receptors all stem from a man aged 50-59 years in good health and CMV-seronegative.

This chain connects TRBV7-3 to TRBJ2-3, with 12 bases aligning to TRBD2. This CDR3 is 16 amino acids long. Germline loops: CDR1 SGHTA, CDR2 FQGTGA. V shed 6 bases and J 3 bases; nucleotides not matched to a gene: 7. In nucleotides, the CDR3 is TGTGCCAGCAGTTTCGAACTAGCGGGGGGTACAGATACGCAGTATTTT. This translates into CASSFELAGGTDTQYF.

This rearrangement joins TRBV30 to TRBJ1-6; 7 nucleotides match TRBD1. The CDR3 is 15 residues long. CDR1 is GTSNPN and CDR2 is SVGIG in the germline V gene (reference sequence). Trimming took 6 bases from V and 6 from J; bases not matched to a gene: 11. The CDR3 loop reads CACNRPGQFNSPLHF. The CDR3 DNA follows: TGTGCCTGTAACCGTCCGGGACAGTTTAATTCACCCCTCCACTTT. The variable domain in full, completed from reference TRBV30 and TRBJ1-6, reads SQTIHQWPATLVQPVGSPLSLECTVEGTSNPNLYWYRQAAGRGLQLLFYSVGIGQISSEVPQNLSASRPQDRQFILSSKKLLLSDSGFYLCACNRPGQFNSPLHFGNGTRLTVT.

V is TRBV25-1 and J is TRBJ1-2, with 7 nucleotides matching TRBD1. This CDR3 is built from 15 residues. Germline V gene lookup returns CDR1 MGHDK and CDR2 SYGVNS. After removal of 4 bases from V and 8 bases from J, the junction contained 13 bases not matched to a gene. The CDR3 reads CASSVVQGGSRGYTF. The CDR3 DNA sequence: TGTGCCAGCAGTGTTGTCCAGGGGGGATCTCGCGGCTACACCTTC.

This chain connects TRBV6-5 to TRBJ2-7, with D unclear. V lost 5 bases, J lost 0 bases, and 8 bases lay in between. The CDR3 has 13 amino acids. Germline lookup yields CDR1 MNHEY and CDR2 SVGAGI. Here the CDR3 reads CASSRGFSYEQYF. CDR3 in DNA: TGTGCCAGCAGTCGAGGCTTCTCCTACGAGCAGTACTTC.

The chain combines TRBV2 with TRBJ2-5, with TRBD1 matching over 8 bases. Germline trimming cut 3 bases from V and 5 bases from J; bases unmatched to any gene: 5. The CDR3 covers 14 residues. The V gene's germline CDR1 is SNHLY and CDR2 FYNNEI. DNA of the CDR3: TGTGCCAGCAGTGAGGGCAGGGGGCTGGAGACCCAGTACTTC. Translated, it gives CASSEGRGLETQYF.

In this sample, this clone turned up once. The chain links TRBV6-1 to TRBJ1-4, with a possible D match to TRBD1 (6 bases). The CDR3 is 15 residues long. V gave up 6 bases and J gave up 1 base, with 12 bases separating them. In germline, CDR1 is MNHNS, CDR2 SASEGT. The CDR3 loop reads CASSPRGLTNEKLFF. The CDR3 DNA sequence: TGTGCCAGCAGCCCGAGGGGGTTAACTAATGAAAAACTGTTTTTT.

This clone occurred once. V usage is TRBV9 and J usage is TRBJ2-1; 9 bases match TRBD2. This CDR3 comprises 14 residues. With V trimmed by 3 bases and J by 6 bases, 4 bases remained unmatched. The germline V gene encodes CDR1 SGDLS and CDR2 YYNGEE. CDR3 sequence (DNA): TGTGCCAGCAGCGATAGCGGGAGTGGCAATGAGCAGTTCTTC. Translating it yields CASSDSGSGNEQFF.

The rearrangement uses TRBV14 and TRBJ2-1, with 12 bases aligning to TRBD2. Germline-derived CDR1 and CDR2 are SGHDN and FVKESK. With V trimmed by 2 bases and J by 7 bases, 3 bases remained unmatched. This CDR3 is built from 15 residues. This chain's CDR3 is CASSQLAGGRNEQFF. In DNA, the CDR3 is TGTGCCAGCAGCCAACTAGCGGGAGGGCGGAATGAGCAGTTCTTC.

V is TRBV5-1 and J is TRBJ1-5; maybe TRBD1 (5 bases). Germline CDR1 reads SGHRS; CDR2 reads YFSETQ. The V and J ends lost 5 bases and 3 bases respectively, with 12 bases between them. CDR3 length: 14 residues. The CDR3 sequence: CASSPNRNNQPQHF. CDR3 nucleotide sequence: TGCGCCAGCAGTCCGAACAGGAACAATCAGCCCCAGCATTTT.

In this sample, this clone turned up a few times. This sequence joins TRBV13 and TRBJ1-1; D is ambiguous. CDR1 is PRHDT and CDR2 is FYEKMQ in the germline V gene (reference sequence). Trimming pared 3 bases from V and 0 bases from J, leaving 11 bases between. CDR3 size: 15 residues. The CDR3 is CASSFQGALNTEAFF. In DNA, the CDR3 is TGTGCCAGCAGCTTTCAAGGAGCGCTGAACACTGAAGCTTTCTTT.

J is TRBJ2-7 and V is TRBV6-5, with 10 bases matching TRBD1. CDR1 and CDR2 from the germline V gene are MNHEY and SVGAGI. With V trimmed by 10 bases and J by 2 bases, 11 bases remained unmatched. The CDR3 sequence is 15 residues long. The CDR3 DNA is TGTGCCACCGAGAGAACCGGGACAGGGGCCTACGAGCAGTACTTC. As protein: CATERTGTGAYEQYF.